A selection of T cell receptor beta chains follows, all from one sample in a study of CD8 T cell repertoires and HIV-1 epitope variants. Their antigens remain unidentified. The data were produced by immunoSEQ multiplex PCR, yet TCRdb's version contains in-frame clones alone and is incomplete. The data contain about 1,900 clones, 69% of them seen just once; the ten biggest clones take up 35% to 55%. The sample was cultured CD8+ T cells derived from PBMCs. The receptors derive from a male donor with HIV. CDR3s include the opening cysteine and the closing phenylalanine or tryptophan. D genes are given only for firm matches. A clone size is listed for some rows: how often the clone was seen (once, few, many), or a class if it is expanded.

CDR3 protein	CDR3 DNA	V gene	J gene	clone size	D gene
CASSYVDSREQFF	TGTGCCAGCAGTTACGTGGACAGCCGGGAGCAGTTCTTC	TRBV6-6	TRBJ2-1	.	.
CASSPGDSGNYGYTF	TGTGCCAGCAGCCCTGGAGACTCCGGGAACTATGGCTACACCTTC	TRBV5-5	TRBJ1-2	once	.
CASSYPTEQFF	TGTGCCAGCAGCTATCCTACTGAGCAGTTCTTC	TRBV11-3	TRBJ2-1	.	.
CASSRRQGNEKLFF	TGTGCCAGCAGTAGAAGACAGGGGAACGAAAAACTGTTTTTT	TRBV28	TRBJ1-4	.	TRBD1
CASSPLEGTEAFF	TGCGCCAGCAGCCCCTTGGAGGGGACTGAAGCTTTCTTT	TRBV5-1	TRBJ1-1	.	.
CASSLVLAGGSEQFF	TGTGCCAGCAGCTTAGTACTAGCGGGGGGTAGTGAGCAGTTCTTC	TRBV7-8	TRBJ2-1	.	TRBD2
CASSPFGSYEQYF	TGTGCCAGCAGCCCCTTCGGCTCCTACGAGCAGTACTTC	TRBV5-4	TRBJ2-7	.	.
CASSDNRASDEQYF	TGCGCCAGCAGTGACAACAGGGCTAGCGACGAGCAGTACTTC	TRBV10-1	TRBJ2-7	few	.
CASSVGTGGSYEQYF	TGTGCCAGCAGTGTAGGGACAGGGGGGTCCTACGAGCAGTACTTC	TRBV27	TRBJ2-7	.	TRBD1
CASSLGGEYYEQYF	TGTGCCAGCAGCTTAGGAGGGGAATACTACGAGCAGTACTTC	TRBV11-2	TRBJ2-7	few	.
CAISESPESYTEAFF	TGTGCCATCAGTGAGTCCCCAGAATCGTACACTGAAGCTTTCTTT	TRBV10-3	TRBJ1-1	.	.
CASSPNLSSMNTEAFF	TGTGCCAGCAGCCCGAACCTCTCATCTATGAACACTGAAGCTTTCTTT	TRBV28	TRBJ1-1	once	.
CASSPDRGYEQYF	TGTGCCAGCAGCCCGGACAGGGGGTACGAGCAGTACTTC	TRBV28	TRBJ2-7	few	TRBD1
CASSLGTGGYEQYF	TGTGCCAGCAGCTTAGGGACAGGGGGCTACGAGCAGTACTTC	TRBV5-6	TRBJ2-7	.	TRBD1
CASSFGPTGGTEAFF	TGCGCCAGCAGTTTTGGGCCCACCGGAGGCACTGAAGCTTTCTTT	TRBV5-1	TRBJ1-1	.	.
CASSWTFALNTEAFF	TGTGCCAGCAGTTGGACCTTCGCCTTGAACACTGAAGCTTTCTTT	TRBV6-5	TRBJ1-1	.	.
CASSAGQGNEQFF	TGTGCCAGCAGTGCGGGACAGGGCAATGAGCAGTTCTTC	TRBV2	TRBJ2-1	.	TRBD1
CASSFGGGPFYF	TGTGCCAGCAGCTTCGGGGGAGGGCCATTTTACTTC	TRBV5-4	TRBJ2-7	.	TRBD2
CSVEWGQSYEQYF	TGCAGCGTTGAATGGGGACAGTCCTACGAGCAGTACTTC	TRBV29-1	TRBJ2-7	.	TRBD1
CASSATRADTQYF	TGTGCCAGCAGCGCCACTCGGGCAGATACGCAGTATTTT	TRBV7-6	TRBJ2-3	once	.
CASASGGITEAFF	TGTGCCAGTGCGTCGGGAGGGATCACTGAAGCTTTCTTT	TRBV19	TRBJ1-1	.	.
CASSLSQGISYNEQFF	TGTGCCAGCAGTTTATCACAGGGGATATCCTACAATGAGCAGTTCTTC	TRBV28	TRBJ2-1	.	TRBD1
CASSQVTGGYEQYF	TGCGCCAGCAGCCAGGTGACAGGGGGCTACGAGCAGTACTTC	TRBV4-1	TRBJ2-7	.	TRBD1
CASSPVLGYTEAFF	TGTGCCAGCAGCCCTGTATTGGGGTACACTGAAGCTTTCTTT	TRBV9	TRBJ1-1	once	.
CAVLPRDSNYGYTF	TGTGCCGTCCTCCCCCGGGACAGCAACTATGGCTACACCTTC	TRBV19	TRBJ1-2	few	TRBD1
CAWSGDGYEQYF	TGTGCCTGGAGCGGGGACGGCTACGAGCAGTACTTC	TRBV30	TRBJ2-7	few	.
CASSLSESTEAFF	TGTGCCAGCAGCTTATCAGAATCCACTGAAGCTTTCTTT	TRBV7-6	TRBJ1-1	.	.
CASSQEGAGEVDEQYF	TGCGCCAGCAGCCAAGAAGGGGCGGGCGAGGTGGACGAGCAGTACTTC	TRBV4-1	TRBJ2-7	once	.
CASSFLTPQETQYF	TGTGCCAGCAGCTTCCTAACACCTCAAGAGACCCAGTACTTC	TRBV5-6	TRBJ2-5	.	.
CASSPGGGVNYNEQFF	TGTGCCAGCTCACCAGGTGGCGGGGTGAACTACAATGAGCAGTTCTTC	TRBV18	TRBJ2-1	.	.
CASSYGGRGYDEQFF	TGTGCCAGCAGTTACGGGGGCAGGGGTTATGATGAGCAGTTCTTC	TRBV6-5	TRBJ2-1	few	.
CASRVGTGELFF	TGTGCCAGCAGGGTCGGGACCGGGGAGCTGTTTTTT	TRBV27	TRBJ2-2	.	.
CASSHSGTGVNTEAFF	TGCGCCAGCAGTCATTCCGGGACAGGGGTGAACACTGAAGCTTTCTTT	TRBV23-1	TRBJ1-1	few	TRBD1
CASSYLIFRQGARVGEQYF	TGTGCCAGCAGCTATCTCATCTTCAGACAGGGGGCTCGTGTAGGCGAGCAGTACTTC	TRBV28	TRBJ2-7	.	TRBD1
CASSQGGGGNEQFF	TGTGCCAGCAGCCAGGGCGGGGGGGGCAATGAGCAGTTCTTC	TRBV5-4	TRBJ2-1	.	TRBD2
CASSPGQGGVYEQYF	TGTGCCAGTAGTCCCGGACAGGGTGGGGTCTACGAGCAGTACTTC	TRBV19	TRBJ2-7	.	TRBD1
CASSLIAESTDTQYF	TGTGCCAGCAGCTTAATAGCGGAGAGCACAGATACGCAGTATTTT	TRBV7-3	TRBJ2-3	.	.
CASRGGWGKGTYEQYF	TGCGCCAGCAGGGGGGGATGGGGCAAGGGTACCTACGAGCAGTACTTC	TRBV10-2	TRBJ2-7	.	.
CASGNSAGEAFF	TGCGCCAGCGGCAACAGTGCCGGTGAAGCTTTCTTT	TRBV5-1	TRBJ1-1	.	.
CASSVGHTSTDTQYF	TGTGCCAGCAGCGTAGGACATACTAGCACAGATACGCAGTATTTT	TRBV9	TRBJ2-3	.	.
CASSYGRYNEQFF	TGTGCCAGCAGCTATGGCCGCTACAATGAGCAGTTCTTC	TRBV6-5	TRBJ2-1	once	.
CASSTRQGEETQYF	TGTGCCAGCAGCACTCGACAGGGAGAAGAGACCCAGTACTTC	TRBV13	TRBJ2-5	.	TRBD1
CASSFGTDGYGYTF	TGTGCCAGCAGTTTCGGCACCGACGGGTATGGCTACACCTTC	TRBV28	TRBJ1-2	.	.
CASSPVPDIGRAQPQHF	TGCGCCAGCAGCCCGGTACCTGACATCGGGAGGGCTCAGCCCCAGCATTTT	TRBV5-1	TRBJ1-5	.	.